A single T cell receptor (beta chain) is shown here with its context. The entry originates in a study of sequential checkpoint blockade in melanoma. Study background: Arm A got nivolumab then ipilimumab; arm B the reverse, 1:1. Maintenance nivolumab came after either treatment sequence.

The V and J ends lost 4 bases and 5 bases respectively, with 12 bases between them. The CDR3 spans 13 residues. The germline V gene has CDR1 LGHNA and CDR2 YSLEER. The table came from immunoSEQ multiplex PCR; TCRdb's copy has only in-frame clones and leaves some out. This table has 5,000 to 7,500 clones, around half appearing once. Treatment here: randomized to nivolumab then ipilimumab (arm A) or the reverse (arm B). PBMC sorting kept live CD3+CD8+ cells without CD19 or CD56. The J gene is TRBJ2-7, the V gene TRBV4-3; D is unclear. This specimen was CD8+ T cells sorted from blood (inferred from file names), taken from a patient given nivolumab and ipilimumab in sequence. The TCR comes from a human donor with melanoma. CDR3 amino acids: CASSPNPRDEQYF. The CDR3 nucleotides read TGCGCCAGCAGCCCCAATCCCCGGGACGAGCAGTACTTC.